Detailed here is one T cell receptor beta chain. Antigen unknown. A much larger clone differs from this one at a single base, so this may be a read error. Template switching supplied a universal primer site; unique molecular identifiers were carried on the cDNA. TCRdb re-called the 5' RACE reads through MiXCR, storing one row per CDR3 protein. The sample shows some 1,700,000 distinct CDR3 sequences, about 32% of them seen only once. Germline values: CDR1 SQVTM, CDR2 ANQGSEA. The CDR3 loop spans 11 amino acids. This entry belongs to a study of identical twins. Findings and limits, study-wide: Cord blood's abundant beta clonotypes had fewer insertions, unlike memory repertoires. Those out-of-frame alpha sequences shared by twins showed an excess of low generation probability.

The sequenced sample was cord blood. This sequence was found in a newborn girl in good health. The gene calls are TRBV29-1 and TRBJ1-2; D remains unclear. DNA for the CDR3: TGCAGCGTTGCCGAACAAAAGGGCTGCACCTTC. It yields the protein CSVAEQKGCTF.